One and the same sample provided the 8 T cell receptor beta chains below, sequenced in a study of brain T cells in children with intractable seizures. The assay was immunoSEQ multiplex PCR, and TCRdb's table has in-frame clones only and misses some. The data hold about 80,000 clones, with around 91% observed a single time. The specimen comprised peripheral blood, sampled at surgery. The receptors shown here come from a girl aged 2-10 years with Rasmussen encephalitis and intractable seizures.

The chain's CDR3 is CSASRGEYQETQYF. The CDR3 region has the DNA TGCAGTGCTAGTCGTGGCGAGTATCAAGAGACCCAGTACTTC. This chain connects TRBV20-1 to TRBJ2-5; D ambiguous. Trimming left V 3 bases short and J 2 bases short, with 13 bases between. The germline V gene encodes CDR1 DFQATT and CDR2 SNEGSKA (reference sequence). The CDR3 is 14 residues long.

The V gene is TRBV2, the J gene TRBJ2-3; 12 nucleotides agree with TRBD2. Germline CDR1 SNHLY, CDR2 FYNNEI. This CDR3 region has 15 residues. V dropped 5 bases and J dropped 4; count of bases not matched to a gene: 4. The CDR3 DNA reads TGTGCCAGCAGTCCTAGCGGGGGGGCGCCAGATACGCAGTATTTT. Protein: CASSPSGGAPDTQYF.

This chain links TRBV2 with TRBJ2-3; D is possibly TRBD2 (6 bases). The CDR3 extends over 12 amino acids. Germline loops: CDR1 SNHLY, CDR2 FYNNEI. V lost 10 bases and J 2 bases, leaving 10 bases between the germline ends. The CDR3 sequence is CATGDFTDTQYF. The CDR3, as DNA: TGTGCCACCGGGGACTTCACAGATACGCAGTATTTT.

The DNA for the CDR3 is TGTGCCAGCAGCGTAGTCGGGGTATCCAATGAGCAGTTCTTC. This sequence encodes CASSVVGVSNEQFF. V gene TRBV9 combines with J gene TRBJ2-1; a weak D match, TRBD2 (5 bases). Deletions cut 0 bases from V and 6 bases from J, with 10 bases between. Germline CDR1 and CDR2: SGDLS and YYNGEE. The CDR3 is made up of 14 amino acids.

The V call is TRBV28, the J call TRBJ1-3; the match to TRBD1 covers 12 bases. Trimming cost V 5 bases and J 0 bases; bases outside gene matches: 5. Germline V gene data show CDR1 as MDHEN and CDR2 as SYDVKM. This CDR3 contains 17 residues. The CDR3 DNA reads TGTGCCAGCAGTAGGGACAGGGGGCGGTTCTCTGGAAACACCATATATTTT. This encodes CASSRDRGRFSGNTIYF.

The rearrangement joins TRBV6-5 to TRBJ1-6; D is ambiguous. CDR3 length: 12 amino acids. V was trimmed by 6 bases and J by 7 bases, leaving 7 bases between them. Germline-derived CDR1 and CDR2 are MNHEY and SVGAGI. CDR3 in DNA: TGTGCCAGCAGGGACCGGAATTCACCCCTCCACTTT. It encodes CASRDRNSPLHF.

V gene TRBV12-3 or TRBV12-4 combines with J gene TRBJ1-2; no reliable D call. This CDR3 is 13 amino acids long. Trimming left V 6 bases short and J 4 bases short, with 12 bases between. CDR3 in amino acids: CASRQGPGYGYTF. In nucleotides, the CDR3 is TGTGCCAGCAGACAAGGCCCGGGCTATGGCTACACCTTC.

The CDR3 loop reads CASSDRRATEAFF. In DNA form, the CDR3 reads TGTGCCAGCAGTGACAGGAGGGCCACTGAAGCTTTCTTT. The V gene is TRBV25-1, the J gene TRBJ1-1; D not certain. The CDR3 is made up of 13 amino acids. Germline assignment: CDR1 MGHDK and CDR2 SYGVNS. The V end was cut by 3 bases, the J end by 4 bases, with 9 bases between.